This entry lists 10 T cell receptor beta chains sequenced from one sample in a study of shared clonotypes between healthy human individuals. TCRdb's copy holds only in-frame clones and misses some; the assay was immunoSEQ multiplex PCR. This sample has roughly 2,300,000 clones; around 90% occur once, and the top ten carry roughly 0.34%. Sequencing was carried out using naive CD4+ T cells from PBMCs. Subset defined: CD45RA+ positively selected. Receptor source: a man between 18 and 35 years old in good health. Some clones in this sample may be carry-over from other donors' samples.

Turning to this clone: Other DNA sequences in this specimen translate into the identical CDR3. Written as DNA, the CDR3 is TGTGCCAGCAGCTTGGGACAGCCCTACGAGCAGTACTTC. It is translated as CASSLGQPYEQYF. This chain connects TRBV9 to TRBJ2-7; 7 positions agree with TRBD1. Per the germline V gene, CDR1 is SGDLS and CDR2 is YYNGEE. The CDR3 sequence is 13 residues long. The V and J ends lost 4 bases and 2 bases, in that order; junction bases with no gene match: 3.

This chain uses TRBV27 with TRBJ2-5, with TRBD1 matching over 7 bases. The V segment lost 3 bases and the J segment 5 bases; nucleotides outside the gene matches: 6. CDR1 is MNHEY, CDR2 SMNVEV, per germline (reference sequence). This CDR3 contains 14 residues. The CDR3 nucleotides are TGTGCCAGCAGTTTGAAGAGGGGGCTGGAGACCCAGTACTTC. Translation: CASSLKRGLETQYF.

This clone has more than one count but fewer than ten. A read error may produce the germline difference seen at one junction end. The rearrangement links TRBV6-4 to TRBJ1-2; TRBD1 is a possible D gene (5 bases). This CDR3 comprises 8 residues. Germline loops: CDR1 MRHNA, CDR2 SNTAGT. CDR3 nucleotide sequence: TGTGCCAGCAGGGACAAGTCCTTC. Amino acids: CASRDKSF.

CDR3 coding DNA: TGTGCCAGCAGTTTATCCCTTCCGACAGGGAGGGGTGGAAACACCATATATTTT. The encoded protein is CASSLSLPTGRGGNTIYF. The V and J genes are TRBV28 and TRBJ1-3; 7 bases fit TRBD1. The germline CDR1 and CDR2 sequences are MDHEN and SYDVKM. V trimming: 1 base; J trimming: 3 bases; junction bases outside the gene matches: 12. The CDR3 covers 18 residues.

The CDR3 DNA reads as TGTGCCAGCAGCTTTGACAGGAACGTCCACGAGCAGTACTTC. Translated: CASSFDRNVHEQYF. This chain joins TRBV7-2 and TRBJ2-7, with D tentatively TRBD1 (6 bases). CDR1 SGHTA and CDR2 FQGNSA come from the germline V gene. Between the trimmed V and J ends, which lost 3 bases and 5 bases, there was a span of 14 bases. The CDR3 has 14 amino acids.

J is TRBJ2-1 and V is TRBV11-2; D is perhaps TRBD1 or TRBD2 (5 bases each). Per germline, CDR1 SGHAT and CDR2 FQNNGV. The ends were cut back, 1 base at V and 10 bases at J, with 11 bases in the middle. CDR3 size: 13 residues. CDR3 sequence reads: CASSLGGGSEQFF. The CDR3 region has the DNA TGTGCCAGCAGCTTAGGGGGCGGGTCGGAGCAGTTCTTC.

This clone was seen once. Other DNA variants within this sample encode the same CDR3. The chain carries TRBV6-1 and TRBJ1-1, with a weak D call TRBD1 (6 bases). The CDR3 runs 15 residues. Germline loops: CDR1 MNHNS, CDR2 SASEGT. V shed 4 bases and J shed 1 base, with 13 bases lying between them. CDR3 protein: CASSGGGLGNTEAFF. The CDR3 DNA reads TGTGCCAGCAGTGGTGGGGGGCTAGGGAACACTGAAGCTTTCTTT.

This clone was seen just once. Other DNA sequences in this sample translate to the same CDR3. This chain joins TRBV5-1 and TRBJ1-1; 7 bases are shared with TRBD1. From germline, CDR1 is SGHRS and CDR2 YFSETQ. V gave up 2 bases and J gave up 5 bases; unmatched junction bases: 3. CDR3 length: 13 amino acids. The CDR3 spells CASSLDRATEAFF. CDR3 DNA: TGCGCCAGCAGCTTAGACAGGGCGACTGAAGCTTTCTTT.

The V gene is TRBV28, the J gene TRBJ1-1; D uncertain. Germline CDR1 MDHEN, CDR2 SYDVKM. The ends were cut back, 2 bases at V and 4 bases at J, with 14 bases in the middle. The CDR3 runs 15 residues. In DNA, the CDR3 is TGTGCCAGCAGTTTAGAGGTGGCCGGGGTCACTGAAGCTTTCTTT. Translation gives CASSLEVAGVTEAFF.

The chain employs TRBV7-3 and TRBJ2-1; 9 nucleotides agree with TRBD2. After removal of 5 bases from V and 2 bases from J, the junction contained 4 bases not matched to a gene. The CDR3 extends over 15 amino acids. CDR1 and CDR2 from the germline V gene are SGHTA and FQGTGA. CDR3 in DNA: TGTGCCAGCAGCCCCGGACTAGCGCCCTACAATGAGCAGTTCTTC. Residues: CASSPGLAPYNEQFF. Variable domain in full (rest from reference TRBV7-3 and TRBJ2-1): GAGVSQTPSNKVTEKGKYVELRCDPISGHTALYWYRQSLGQGPEFLIYFQGTGAADDSGLPNDRFFAVRPEGSVSTLKIQRTERGDSAVYLCASSPGLAPYNEQFFGPGTRLTVL.